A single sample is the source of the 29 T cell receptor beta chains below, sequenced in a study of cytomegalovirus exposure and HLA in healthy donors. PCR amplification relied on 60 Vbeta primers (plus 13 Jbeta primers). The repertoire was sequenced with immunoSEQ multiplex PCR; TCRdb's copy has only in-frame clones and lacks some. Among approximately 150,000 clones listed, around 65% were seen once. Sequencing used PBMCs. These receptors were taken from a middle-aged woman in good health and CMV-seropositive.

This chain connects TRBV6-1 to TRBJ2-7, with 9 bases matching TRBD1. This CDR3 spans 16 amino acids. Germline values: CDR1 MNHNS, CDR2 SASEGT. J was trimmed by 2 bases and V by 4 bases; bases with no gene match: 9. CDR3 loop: CASSGPGQGNAYEQYF. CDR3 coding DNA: TGTGCCAGCAGTGGCCCGGGACAGGGTAACGCCTACGAGCAGTACTTC.

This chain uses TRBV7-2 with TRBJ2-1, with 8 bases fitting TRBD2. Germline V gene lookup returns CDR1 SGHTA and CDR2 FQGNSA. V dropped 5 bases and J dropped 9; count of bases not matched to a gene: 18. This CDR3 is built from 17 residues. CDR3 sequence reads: CASSANQRETFVGEQFF. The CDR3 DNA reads TGTGCCAGCAGCGCCAACCAGCGGGAGACGTTTGTCGGTGAGCAGTTCTTC.

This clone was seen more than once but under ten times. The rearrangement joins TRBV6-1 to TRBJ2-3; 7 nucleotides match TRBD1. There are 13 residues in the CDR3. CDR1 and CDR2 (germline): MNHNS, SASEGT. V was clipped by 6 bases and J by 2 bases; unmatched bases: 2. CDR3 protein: CASRGQYTDTQYF. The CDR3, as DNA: TGTGCCAGCAGGGGACAGTACACAGATACGCAGTATTTT.

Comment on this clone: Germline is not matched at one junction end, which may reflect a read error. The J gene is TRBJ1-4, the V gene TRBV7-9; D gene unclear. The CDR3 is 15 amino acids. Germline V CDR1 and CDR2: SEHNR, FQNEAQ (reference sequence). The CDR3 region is CSSSLSSFFSEKLFF. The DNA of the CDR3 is TGTTCCAGCAGCTTATCTAGTTTCTTTAGCGAAAAACTGTTTTTT.

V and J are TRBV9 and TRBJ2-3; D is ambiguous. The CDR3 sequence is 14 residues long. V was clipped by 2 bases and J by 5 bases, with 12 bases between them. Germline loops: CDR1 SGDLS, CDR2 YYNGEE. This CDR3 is CASSVLTHGDTQYF. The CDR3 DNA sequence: TGTGCCAGCAGCGTCTTAACTCACGGAGATACGCAGTATTTT.

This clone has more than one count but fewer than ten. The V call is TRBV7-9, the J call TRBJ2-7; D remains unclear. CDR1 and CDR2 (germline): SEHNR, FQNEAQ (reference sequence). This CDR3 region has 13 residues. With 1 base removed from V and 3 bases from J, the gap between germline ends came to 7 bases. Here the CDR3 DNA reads TGTGCCAGCAGCTTAGGCAGTAACTACGAGCAGTACTTC. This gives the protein CASSLGSNYEQYF.

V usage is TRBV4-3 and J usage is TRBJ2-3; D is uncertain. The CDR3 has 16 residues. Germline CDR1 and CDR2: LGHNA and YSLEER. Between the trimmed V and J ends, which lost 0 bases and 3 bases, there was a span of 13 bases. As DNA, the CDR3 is TGCGCCAGCAGCCAAGATTTTACCGGCGGAACAGATACGCAGTATTTT. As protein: CASSQDFTGGTDTQYF.

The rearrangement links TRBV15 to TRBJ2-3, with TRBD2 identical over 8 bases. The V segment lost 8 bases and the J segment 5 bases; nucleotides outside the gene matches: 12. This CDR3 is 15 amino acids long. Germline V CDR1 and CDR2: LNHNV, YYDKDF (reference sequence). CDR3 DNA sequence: TGTGCCACCGGAACTCAGCGGGAGTTGAAAGATACGCAGTATTTT. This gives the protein CATGTQRELKDTQYF.

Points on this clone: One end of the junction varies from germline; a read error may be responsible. CDR3 in amino acids: CASSFVDRSNSPLNF. Here the CDR3 DNA reads TGCGCCAGCAGCTTTGTTGACAGGTCTAATTCACCCCTCAACTTT. This sequence joins TRBV5-1 and TRBJ1-6; D may be TRBD1 (6 bases). The CDR3 has 15 amino acids. Per the germline V gene, CDR1 is SGHRS and CDR2 is YFSETQ.

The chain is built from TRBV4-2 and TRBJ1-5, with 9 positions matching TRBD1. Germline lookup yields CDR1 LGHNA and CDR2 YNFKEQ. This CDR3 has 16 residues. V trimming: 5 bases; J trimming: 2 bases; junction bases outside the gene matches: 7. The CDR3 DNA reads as TGTGCCAGCAGCATTACAGGGGGCGAGGGCAATCAGCCCCAGCATTTT. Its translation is CASSITGGEGNQPQHF.

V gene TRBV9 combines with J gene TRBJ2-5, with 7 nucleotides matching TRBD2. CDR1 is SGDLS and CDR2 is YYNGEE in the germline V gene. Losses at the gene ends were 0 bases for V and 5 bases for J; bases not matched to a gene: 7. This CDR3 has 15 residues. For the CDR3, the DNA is TGTGCCAGCAGCGTAGATTGGGGGAGGGCGGAGACCCAGTACTTC. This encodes CASSVDWGRAETQYF.

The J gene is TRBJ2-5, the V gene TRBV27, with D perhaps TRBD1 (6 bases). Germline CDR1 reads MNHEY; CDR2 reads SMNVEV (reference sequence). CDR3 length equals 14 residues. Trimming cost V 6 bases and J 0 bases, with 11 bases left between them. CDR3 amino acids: CASRATGYQETQYF. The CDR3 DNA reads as TGTGCCAGCAGAGCCACAGGGTACCAAGAGACCCAGTACTTC.

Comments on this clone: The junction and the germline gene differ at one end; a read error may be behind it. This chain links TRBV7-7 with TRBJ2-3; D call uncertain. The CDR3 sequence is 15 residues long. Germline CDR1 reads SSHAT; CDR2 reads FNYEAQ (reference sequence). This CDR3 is CASSVNPTSTDTQYF. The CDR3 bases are TGTGCTAGCAGCGTCAATCCTACTAGCACAGATACGCAGTATTTT.

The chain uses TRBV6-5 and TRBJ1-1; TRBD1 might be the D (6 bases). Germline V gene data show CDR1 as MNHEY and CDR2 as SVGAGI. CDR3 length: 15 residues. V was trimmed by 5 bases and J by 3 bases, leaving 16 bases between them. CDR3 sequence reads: CASSTQREGDTEAFF. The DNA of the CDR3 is TGTGCCAGCAGTACCCAAAGGGAGGGGGACACTGAAGCTTTCTTT.

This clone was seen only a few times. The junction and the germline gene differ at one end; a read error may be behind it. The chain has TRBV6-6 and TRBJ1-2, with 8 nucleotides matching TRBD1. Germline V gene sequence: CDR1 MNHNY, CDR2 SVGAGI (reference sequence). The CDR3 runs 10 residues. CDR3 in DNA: TGTGCCAGCGGCGGGACAGGCTCTTCCTTC. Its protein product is CASGGTGSSF.

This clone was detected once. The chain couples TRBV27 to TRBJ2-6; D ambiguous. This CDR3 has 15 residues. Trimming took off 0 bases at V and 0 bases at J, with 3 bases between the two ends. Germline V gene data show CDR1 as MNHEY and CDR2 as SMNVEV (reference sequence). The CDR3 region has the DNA TGTGCCAGCAGTTTATCGAGCTCTGGGGCCAACGTCCTGACTTTC. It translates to CASSLSSSGANVLTF.

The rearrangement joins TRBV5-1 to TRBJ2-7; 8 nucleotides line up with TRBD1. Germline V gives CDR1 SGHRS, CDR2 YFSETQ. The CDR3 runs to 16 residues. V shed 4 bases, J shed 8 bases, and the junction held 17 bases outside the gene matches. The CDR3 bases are TGCGCCAGCAGCCTGGCGGCAGGGGGCGAGGGTAGTAAGCAGTACTTC. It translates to CASSLAAGGEGSKQYF.

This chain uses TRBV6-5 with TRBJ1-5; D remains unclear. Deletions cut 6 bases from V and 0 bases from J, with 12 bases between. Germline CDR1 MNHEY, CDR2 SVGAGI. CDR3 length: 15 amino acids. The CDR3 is CASRTDKYSNQPQHF. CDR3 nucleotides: TGTGCCAGCAGAACCGACAAGTATAGCAATCAGCCCCAGCATTTT.

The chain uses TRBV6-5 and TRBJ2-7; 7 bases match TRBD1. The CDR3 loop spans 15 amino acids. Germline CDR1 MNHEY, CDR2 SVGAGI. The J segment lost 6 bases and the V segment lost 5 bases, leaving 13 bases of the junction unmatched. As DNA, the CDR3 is TGTGCCAGCAGTCAGAATTACCAGACAGGGAGCGAGCAGTACTTC. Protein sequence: CASSQNYQTGSEQYF.

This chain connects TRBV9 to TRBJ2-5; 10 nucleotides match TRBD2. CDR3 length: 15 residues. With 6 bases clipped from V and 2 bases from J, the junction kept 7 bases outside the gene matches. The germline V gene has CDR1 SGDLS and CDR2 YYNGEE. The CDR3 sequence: CASTASGSLQETQYF. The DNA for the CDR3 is TGTGCCAGCACGGCTAGCGGGAGTCTTCAAGAGACCCAGTACTTC.

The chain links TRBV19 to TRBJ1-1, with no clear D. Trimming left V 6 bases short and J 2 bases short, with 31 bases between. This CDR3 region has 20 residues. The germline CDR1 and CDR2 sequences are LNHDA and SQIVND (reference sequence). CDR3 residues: CASSLPAGIQTGNGNTEAFF. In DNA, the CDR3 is TGTGCCAGTAGCCTCCCCGCGGGGATTCAGACGGGAAACGGCAACACTGAAGCTTTCTTT.

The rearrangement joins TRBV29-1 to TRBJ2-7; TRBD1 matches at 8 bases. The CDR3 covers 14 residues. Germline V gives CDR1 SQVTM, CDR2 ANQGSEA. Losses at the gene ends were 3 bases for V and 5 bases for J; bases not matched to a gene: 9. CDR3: CSVELTGELHEQYF. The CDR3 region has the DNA TGCAGCGTTGAGCTGACAGGGGAGCTCCACGAGCAGTACTTC.

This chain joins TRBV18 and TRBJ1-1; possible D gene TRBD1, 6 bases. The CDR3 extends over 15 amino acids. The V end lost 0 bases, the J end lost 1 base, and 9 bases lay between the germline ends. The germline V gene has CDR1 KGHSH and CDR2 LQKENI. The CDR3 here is CASSPPSTGNTEAFF. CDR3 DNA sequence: TGTGCCAGCTCACCACCGTCGACAGGGAACACTGAAGCTTTCTTT.

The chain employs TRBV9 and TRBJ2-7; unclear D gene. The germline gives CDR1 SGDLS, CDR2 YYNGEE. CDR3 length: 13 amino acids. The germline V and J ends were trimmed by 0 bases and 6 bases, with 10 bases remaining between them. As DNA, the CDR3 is TGTGCCAGCAGCGTAGGGCCAGGTGGCGAGCAGTACTTC. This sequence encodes CASSVGPGGEQYF.

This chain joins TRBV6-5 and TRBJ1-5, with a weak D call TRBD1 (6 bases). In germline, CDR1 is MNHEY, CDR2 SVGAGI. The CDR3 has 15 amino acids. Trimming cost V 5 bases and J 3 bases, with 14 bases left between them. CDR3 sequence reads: CASSLQGGNNQPQHF. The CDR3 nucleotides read TGTGCCAGCAGTCTACAGGGAGGGAACAATCAGCCCCAGCATTTT.

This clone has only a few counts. In DNA form, the CDR3 reads TGTGCCAGCAGCTTAGCCGGAGGGAGCACAGATACGCAGTATTTT. Translated, it gives CASSLAGGSTDTQYF. The chain joins TRBV7-2 to TRBJ2-3; maybe TRBD2 (6 bases). The V end was cut by 0 bases, the J end by 0 bases, with 7 bases between. CDR1 and CDR2 (germline): SGHTA, FQGNSA. This CDR3 comprises 15 residues.

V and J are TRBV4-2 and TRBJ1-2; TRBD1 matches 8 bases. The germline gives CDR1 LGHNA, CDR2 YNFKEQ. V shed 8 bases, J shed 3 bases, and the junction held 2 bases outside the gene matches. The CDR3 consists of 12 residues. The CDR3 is CASGQGDYGYTF. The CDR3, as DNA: TGTGCCAGCGGACAGGGAGACTATGGCTACACCTTC.

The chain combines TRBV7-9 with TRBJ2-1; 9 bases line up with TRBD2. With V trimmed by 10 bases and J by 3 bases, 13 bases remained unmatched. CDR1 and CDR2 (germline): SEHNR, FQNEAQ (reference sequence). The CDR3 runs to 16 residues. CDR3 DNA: TGTGCCACCATAAAACTGGCGGGAGGGAACTACAATGAGCAGTTCTTC. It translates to CATIKLAGGNYNEQFF.

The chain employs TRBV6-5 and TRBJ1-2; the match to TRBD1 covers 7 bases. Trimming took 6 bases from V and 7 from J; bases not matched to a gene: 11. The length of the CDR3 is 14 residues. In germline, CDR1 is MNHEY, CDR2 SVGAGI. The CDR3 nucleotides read TGTGCCAGCAGACCTTCCGGGACAGCCTTTGGCTACACCTTC. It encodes CASRPSGTAFGYTF.